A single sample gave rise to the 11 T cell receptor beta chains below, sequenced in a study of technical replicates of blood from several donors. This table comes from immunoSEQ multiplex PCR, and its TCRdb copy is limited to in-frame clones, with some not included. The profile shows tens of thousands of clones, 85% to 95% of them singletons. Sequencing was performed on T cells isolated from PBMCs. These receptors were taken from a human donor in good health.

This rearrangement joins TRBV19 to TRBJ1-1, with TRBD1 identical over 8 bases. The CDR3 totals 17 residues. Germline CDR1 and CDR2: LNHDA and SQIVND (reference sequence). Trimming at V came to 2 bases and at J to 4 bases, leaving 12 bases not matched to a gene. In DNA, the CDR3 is TGTGCCAGTAGTATATACGGCCGAGACAGGGGAGGCACTGAAGCTTTCTTT. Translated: CASSIYGRDRGGTEAFF.

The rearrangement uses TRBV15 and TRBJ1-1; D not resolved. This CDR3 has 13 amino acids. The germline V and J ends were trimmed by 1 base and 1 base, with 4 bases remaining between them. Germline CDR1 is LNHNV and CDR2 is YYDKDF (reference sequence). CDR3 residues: CATSRAENTEAFF. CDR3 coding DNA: TGTGCCACCAGCAGAGCAGAGAACACTGAAGCTTTCTTT.

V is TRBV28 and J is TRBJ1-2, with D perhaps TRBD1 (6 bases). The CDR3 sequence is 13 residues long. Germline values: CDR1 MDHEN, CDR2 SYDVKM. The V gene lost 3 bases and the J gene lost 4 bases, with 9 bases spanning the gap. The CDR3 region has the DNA TGTGCCAGCAGTTTCAGGGGCCTCTATGGCTACACCTTC. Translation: CASSFRGLYGYTF.

The CDR3 DNA sequence: TGCGCCAGCAGCGCCGGGACAGGGTATCTGACAGATACGCAGTATTTT. This sequence encodes CASSAGTGYLTDTQYF. The J gene is TRBJ2-3, the V gene TRBV5-1, with TRBD1 matching 9 bases. The CDR3 is made up of 16 amino acids. Germline lookup yields CDR1 SGHRS and CDR2 YFSETQ. V lost 4 bases to trimming and J lost 3 bases; unmatched junction nucleotides: 9.

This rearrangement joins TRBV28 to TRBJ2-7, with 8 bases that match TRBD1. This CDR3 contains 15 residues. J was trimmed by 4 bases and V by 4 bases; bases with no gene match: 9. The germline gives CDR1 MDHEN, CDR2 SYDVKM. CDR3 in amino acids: CASSSTGQGAYEQYF. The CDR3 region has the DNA TGTGCCAGCAGTTCCACCGGACAGGGAGCGTACGAGCAGTACTTC.

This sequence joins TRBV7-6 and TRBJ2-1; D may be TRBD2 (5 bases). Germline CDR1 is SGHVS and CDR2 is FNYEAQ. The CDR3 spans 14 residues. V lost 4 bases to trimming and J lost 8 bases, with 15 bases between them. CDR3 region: CASSYASEGYEQFF. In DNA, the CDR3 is TGTGCCAGCAGCTATGCGTCCGAGGGATATGAGCAGTTCTTC.

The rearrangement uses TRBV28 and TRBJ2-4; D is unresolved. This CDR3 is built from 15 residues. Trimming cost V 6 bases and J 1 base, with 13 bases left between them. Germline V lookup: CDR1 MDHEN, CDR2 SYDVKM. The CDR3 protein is CASRTRQAAKNIQYF. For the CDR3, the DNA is TGTGCCAGCAGAACGCGCCAAGCGGCCAAAAACATTCAGTACTTC.

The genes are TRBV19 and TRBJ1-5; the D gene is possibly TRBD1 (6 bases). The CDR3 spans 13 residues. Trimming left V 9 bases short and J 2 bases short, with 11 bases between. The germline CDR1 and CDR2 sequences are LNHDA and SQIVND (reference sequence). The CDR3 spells CARTNRGNQPQHF. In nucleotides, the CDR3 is TGTGCCAGGACAAACAGGGGCAATCAGCCCCAGCATTTT. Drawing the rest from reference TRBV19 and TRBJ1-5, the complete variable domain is DGGITQSPKYLFRKEGQNVTLSCEQNLNHDAMYWYRQDPGQGLRLIYYSQIVNDFQKGDIAEGYSVSREKKESFPLTVTSAQKNPTAFYLCARTNRGNQPQHFGDGTRLSIL.

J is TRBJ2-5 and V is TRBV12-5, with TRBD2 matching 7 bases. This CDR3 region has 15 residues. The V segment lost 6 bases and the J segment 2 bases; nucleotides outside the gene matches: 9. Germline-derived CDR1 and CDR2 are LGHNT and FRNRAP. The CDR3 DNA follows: TGTGCTAGTGGCTGGGGGGGAAAGGGACAAGAGACCCAGTACTTC. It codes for CASGWGGKGQETQYF.

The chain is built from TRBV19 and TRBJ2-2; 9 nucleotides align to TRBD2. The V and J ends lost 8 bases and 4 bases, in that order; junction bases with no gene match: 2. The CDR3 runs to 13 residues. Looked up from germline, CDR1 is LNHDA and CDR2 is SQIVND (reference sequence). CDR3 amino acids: CASRGRGTGELFF. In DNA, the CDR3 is TGTGCCAGTCGCGGGAGGGGCACCGGGGAGCTGTTTTTT.

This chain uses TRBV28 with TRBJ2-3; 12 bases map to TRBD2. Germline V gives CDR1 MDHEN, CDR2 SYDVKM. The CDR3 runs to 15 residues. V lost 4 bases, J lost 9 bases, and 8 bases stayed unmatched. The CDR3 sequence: CASSWKTSGSPTQYF. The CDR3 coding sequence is TGTGCCAGCAGTTGGAAGACTAGCGGGAGTCCCACGCAGTATTTT.